A selection of T cell receptor beta chains follows, all from one sample in a study of somatic mutations in T cells in chronic GVHD. Clones were sequenced by immunoSEQ multiplex PCR, and TCRdb holds only the in-frame ones, with some missing. The table records some 13,000 clones, 78% of them present only once. Sequenced: Vbeta20-negative CD4+ T cells from blood. Receptors originate from a male patient in his fifties with chronic graft-versus-host disease. Some T cells may be graft donor cells. CDR3s include the opening cysteine and the closing phenylalanine or tryptophan. D genes are given only for firm matches. Not every row has a clone size; where given, it reads once, few, many or a size class.

abundance: NA; d_gene: NA; j_gene: TRBJ2-2; v_gene: TRBV12-5; CDR3aa: CASGLVETGNTGELFF; CDR3nt: TGTGCTAGTGGTTTGGTAGAGACAGGGAACACCGGGGAGCTGTTTTTT
abundance: NA; d_gene: NA; j_gene: TRBJ2-5; v_gene: TRBV12-5; CDR3aa: CASGLVREWPSEETQYF; CDR3nt: TGTGCTAGTGGTTTGGTACGGGAGTGGCCCTCGGAGGAGACCCAGTACTTC
abundance: NA; d_gene: NA; j_gene: TRBJ2-7; v_gene: TRBV9; CDR3aa: CASSEQGGEQYF; CDR3nt: TGTGCCAGCAGCGAGCAGGGTGGCGAGCAGTACTTC
abundance: NA; d_gene: TRBD1; j_gene: TRBJ2-2; v_gene: TRBV5-8; CDR3aa: CASSAGTAPDTGELFF; CDR3nt: TGTGCCAGCAGCGCAGGGACAGCCCCTGACACCGGGGAGCTGTTTTTT
abundance: NA; d_gene: NA; j_gene: TRBJ1-2; v_gene: TRBV28; CDR3aa: CASSNAQGGYTF; CDR3nt: TGTGCCAGCAGTAACGCCCAGGGAGGCTACACCTTC
abundance: NA; d_gene: TRBD2; j_gene: TRBJ2-1; v_gene: TRBV18; CDR3aa: CASSPGTSRLYNEQFF; CDR3nt: TGTGCCAGCTCACCCGGGACTAGCCGCTTGTACAATGAGCAGTTCTTC
abundance: NA; d_gene: TRBD1; j_gene: TRBJ1-2; v_gene: TRBV10-3; CDR3aa: CAIHGTGENYGYTF; CDR3nt: TGTGCCATCCACGGGACAGGCGAGAACTATGGCTACACCTTC
abundance: NA; d_gene: NA; j_gene: TRBJ2-7; v_gene: TRBV5-4; CDR3aa: CASSSVLDGAYEQYF; CDR3nt: TGTGCCAGCAGCTCTGTCCTGGATGGAGCCTACGAGCAGTACTTC
abundance: NA; d_gene: TRBD1; j_gene: TRBJ2-2; v_gene: TRBV10-3; CDR3aa: CAISGRTGLTGELFF; CDR3nt: TGTGCCATCAGTGGGAGGACAGGACTTACCGGGGAGCTGTTTTTT
abundance: NA; d_gene: TRBD1; j_gene: TRBJ2-3; v_gene: TRBV4-1; CDR3aa: CASSQEQGARTDTQYF; CDR3nt: TGCGCCAGCAGCCAAGAACAGGGGGCTCGCACAGATACGCAGTATTTT
abundance: NA; d_gene: TRBD1; j_gene: TRBJ2-5; v_gene: TRBV6-6; CDR3aa: CASSSPGQQETQYF; CDR3nt: TGTGCCAGCAGTTCACCGGGACAGCAAGAGACCCAGTACTTC
abundance: few; d_gene: TRBD2; j_gene: TRBJ2-2; v_gene: TRBV6-1; CDR3aa: CASSVTSGVGELFF; CDR3nt: TGTGCCAGCAGTGTTACTAGCGGGGTCGGGGAGCTGTTTTTT
abundance: NA; d_gene: NA; j_gene: TRBJ1-1; v_gene: TRBV7-9; CDR3aa: CASSLGSTAFF; CDR3nt: TGTGCCAGCAGCTTAGGAAGCACAGCTTTCTTT
abundance: NA; d_gene: TRBD1; j_gene: TRBJ1-2; v_gene: TRBV29-1; CDR3aa: CSVRTGGNYGYTF; CDR3nt: TGCAGCGTCAGGACAGGGGGAAACTATGGCTACACCTTC
abundance: few; d_gene: TRBD1; j_gene: TRBJ1-2; v_gene: TRBV2; CDR3aa: CASSEARGTGAGYTF; CDR3nt: TGTGCCAGCAGTGAAGCGCGAGGGACAGGGGCGGGCTACACCTTC
abundance: few; d_gene: TRBD2; j_gene: TRBJ2-1; v_gene: TRBV7-2; CDR3aa: CASSLMGGSYNEQFF; CDR3nt: TGTGCCAGCAGCTTAATGGGAGGGTCCTACAATGAGCAGTTCTTC
abundance: few; d_gene: TRBD2; j_gene: TRBJ2-7; v_gene: TRBV28; CDR3aa: CASSLASGRGEQYF; CDR3nt: TGTGCCAGCAGTTTGGCTAGCGGGAGGGGGGAGCAGTACTTC
abundance: NA; d_gene: NA; j_gene: TRBJ2-3; v_gene: TRBV19; CDR3aa: CASALGGTDTQYF; CDR3nt: TGTGCCAGTGCCCTAGGGGGCACAGATACGCAGTATTTT
abundance: few; d_gene: NA; j_gene: TRBJ1-3; v_gene: TRBV9; CDR3aa: CASSVASGNTIYF; CDR3nt: TGTGCCAGCAGCGTAGCAAGCGGAAACACCATATATTTT
abundance: NA; d_gene: TRBD1; j_gene: TRBJ2-5; v_gene: TRBV2; CDR3aa: CASRPRQGARETQYF; CDR3nt: TGTGCCAGCAGGCCCAGACAGGGGGCGCGGGAGACCCAGTACTTC
abundance: NA; d_gene: NA; j_gene: TRBJ1-5; v_gene: TRBV28; CDR3aa: CASSLEGGNQPQHF; CDR3nt: TGTGCCAGCAGTTTGGAAGGGGGCAATCAGCCCCAGCATTTT
abundance: once; d_gene: NA; j_gene: TRBJ2-1; v_gene: TRBV7-9; CDR3aa: CASSPRELGWTYNEQFF; CDR3nt: TGTGCCAGCAGCCCACGCGAACTAGGGTGGACCTACAATGAGCAGTTCTTC
abundance: NA; d_gene: NA; j_gene: TRBJ1-2; v_gene: TRBV6-5; CDR3aa: CATVMDMYYGYTF; CDR3nt: TGTGCCACGGTAATGGACATGTACTATGGCTACACCTTC
abundance: NA; d_gene: TRBD1; j_gene: TRBJ1-5; v_gene: TRBV28; CDR3aa: CASTVRERGPNQPQHF; CDR3nt: TGTGCCAGCACCGTGAGGGAAAGGGGGCCAAATCAGCCCCAGCATTTT
abundance: NA; d_gene: TRBD1; j_gene: TRBJ1-3; v_gene: TRBV5-5; CDR3aa: CASSPGQSLPSGNTIYF; CDR3nt: TGTGCCAGCAGCCCGGGACAGTCCCTCCCCTCTGGAAACACCATATATTTT
abundance: NA; d_gene: NA; j_gene: TRBJ2-1; v_gene: TRBV4-2; CDR3aa: CASSQDIAKEYNEQFF; CDR3nt: TGTGCCAGCAGCCAAGATATCGCGAAGGAGTACAATGAGCAGTTCTTC
abundance: once; d_gene: TRBD1; j_gene: TRBJ2-7; v_gene: TRBV2; CDR3aa: CASSAQGGTNEQYF; CDR3nt: TGTGCCAGCAGTGCCCAAGGGGGCACGAACGAGCAGTACTTC
abundance: NA; d_gene: TRBD2; j_gene: TRBJ2-2; v_gene: TRBV2; CDR3aa: CASSPLGGMNTGELFF; CDR3nt: TGTGCCAGCAGCCCCTTGGGGGGGATGAACACCGGGGAGCTGTTTTTT
abundance: NA; d_gene: TRBD2; j_gene: TRBJ2-5; v_gene: TRBV9; CDR3aa: CASSVRGGWETQYF; CDR3nt: TGTGCCAGCAGCGTACGCGGGGGGTGGGAGACCCAGTACTTC
abundance: NA; d_gene: NA; j_gene: TRBJ2-2; v_gene: TRBV5-4; CDR3aa: CASSSPGQTDGELFF; CDR3nt: TGTGCCAGCAGCTCCCCAGGGCAGACGGACGGGGAGCTGTTTTTT
abundance: NA; d_gene: NA; j_gene: TRBJ1-6; v_gene: TRBV2; CDR3aa: CASSEAGPAADSPLHF; CDR3nt: TGTGCCAGCAGTGAAGCCGGCCCGGCGGCAGATTCACCCCTCCACTTT
abundance: NA; d_gene: NA; j_gene: TRBJ1-2; v_gene: TRBV4-1; CDR3aa: CASSQEGTLNYGYTF; CDR3nt: TGCGCCAGCAGCCAAGAGGGCACTCTTAACTATGGCTACACCTTC
abundance: NA; d_gene: TRBD1; j_gene: TRBJ1-4; v_gene: TRBV7-2; CDR3aa: CASSAVGTGGEKLFF; CDR3nt: TGTGCCAGCAGCGCCGTCGGTACAGGGGGCGAAAAACTGTTTTTT
abundance: NA; d_gene: NA; j_gene: TRBJ2-1; v_gene: TRBV18; CDR3aa: CASSPALAGARDNEQFF; CDR3nt: TGTGCCAGCTCACCAGCCCTGGCGGGGGCCAGGGACAATGAGCAGTTCTTC
abundance: NA; d_gene: NA; j_gene: TRBJ2-3; v_gene: TRBV7-2; CDR3aa: CASSSRVFADTQYF; CDR3nt: TGTGCCAGCAGCTCCAGGGTTTTCGCAGATACGCAGTATTTT
abundance: NA; d_gene: NA; j_gene: TRBJ2-6; v_gene: TRBV5-4; CDR3aa: CASSSPPGRSSGANVLTF; CDR3nt: TGTGCCAGCAGCTCCCCACCAGGCCGTAGCTCTGGGGCCAACGTCCTGACTTTC
abundance: NA; d_gene: TRBD1; j_gene: TRBJ2-7; v_gene: TRBV11-2; CDR3aa: CASSTRTGGEQYF; CDR3nt: TGTGCCAGCAGCACGCGGACAGGGGGCGAGCAGTACTTC
abundance: NA; d_gene: NA; j_gene: TRBJ1-1; v_gene: TRBV7-2; CDR3aa: CASSFRGDETEAFF; CDR3nt: TGTGCCAGCAGCTTCCGCGGGGACGAAACTGAAGCTTTCTTT
abundance: NA; d_gene: TRBD1; j_gene: TRBJ1-4; v_gene: TRBV5-6; CDR3aa: CASSGRPGQRNEKLFF; CDR3nt: TGTGCCAGCAGCGGAAGGCCGGGACAGCGTAATGAAAAACTGTTTTTT
abundance: NA; d_gene: NA; j_gene: TRBJ1-4; v_gene: TRBV29-1; CDR3aa: CSAIKQDPTNEKLFF; CDR3nt: TGCAGCGCTATCAAACAGGACCCAACTAATGAAAAACTGTTTTTT
abundance: NA; d_gene: NA; j_gene: TRBJ2-5; v_gene: TRBV20-1; CDR3aa: CSALGETQYF; CDR3nt: TGCAGTGCGCTGGGCGAGACCCAGTACTTC
abundance: few; d_gene: NA; j_gene: TRBJ1-1; v_gene: TRBV7-2; CDR3aa: CASSLAGGGTEAFF; CDR3nt: TGTGCCAGCAGCTTAGCGGGGGGAGGCACTGAAGCTTTCTTT
abundance: once; d_gene: NA; j_gene: TRBJ2-3; v_gene: TRBV4-1; CDR3aa: CASSQGSSADTQYF; CDR3nt: TGCGCCAGCAGCCAAGGGTCTAGTGCAGATACGCAGTATTTT
abundance: few; d_gene: NA; j_gene: TRBJ2-1; v_gene: TRBV5-6; CDR3aa: CASSLGGANSYNEQFF; CDR3nt: TGTGCCAGCAGCTTGGGCGGGGCGAACTCCTACAATGAGCAGTTCTTC
abundance: NA; d_gene: NA; j_gene: TRBJ1-2; v_gene: TRBV6-5; CDR3aa: CASTEGGSYGYTF; CDR3nt: TGTGCCAGCACGGAAGGGGGAAGTTATGGCTACACCTTC
abundance: NA; d_gene: NA; j_gene: TRBJ2-5; v_gene: TRBV5-4; CDR3aa: CASSLDYRETQYF; CDR3nt: TGTGCCAGCAGCTTGGACTACAGGGAGACCCAGTACTTC
abundance: NA; d_gene: TRBD1; j_gene: TRBJ1-1; v_gene: TRBV5-5; CDR3aa: CASSLAGQGVTEAFF; CDR3nt: TGTGCCAGCAGCTTGGCGGGACAGGGGGTCACTGAAGCTTTCTTT
abundance: few; d_gene: NA; j_gene: TRBJ1-2; v_gene: TRBV5-4; CDR3aa: CASSLGGSNYGYTF; CDR3nt: TGTGCCAGCAGCTTGGGGGGCAGTAACTATGGCTACACCTTC
abundance: NA; d_gene: NA; j_gene: TRBJ2-1; v_gene: TRBV7-6; CDR3aa: CASSLMSDSFIGEQFF; CDR3nt: TGTGCCAGCAGCTTAATGAGCGACTCCTTCATTGGTGAGCAGTTCTTC
abundance: NA; d_gene: TRBD1; j_gene: TRBJ1-3; v_gene: TRBV7-2; CDR3aa: CASSLVHTGTGAGNTIYF; CDR3nt: TGTGCCAGCAGCTTAGTCCACACCGGGACAGGGGCTGGAAACACCATATATTTT
abundance: NA; d_gene: TRBD2; j_gene: TRBJ2-2; v_gene: TRBV7-7; CDR3aa: CASSFGLAGNTGELFF; CDR3nt: TGTGCTAGCAGCTTTGGGCTAGCGGGGAACACCGGGGAGCTGTTTTTT
abundance: NA; d_gene: TRBD1; j_gene: TRBJ2-7; v_gene: TRBV6-5; CDR3aa: CASSRTGTGAREQYF; CDR3nt: TGTGCCAGCAGCCGAACCGGGACAGGGGCCCGCGAGCAGTACTTC
abundance: NA; d_gene: NA; j_gene: TRBJ1-2; v_gene: TRBV11-2; CDR3aa: CASSSSANYGYTF; CDR3nt: TGTGCCAGCAGCTCCTCAGCTAACTATGGCTACACCTTC
abundance: NA; d_gene: TRBD1; j_gene: TRBJ2-7; v_gene: TRBV7-2; CDR3aa: CASSTGTGREQYF; CDR3nt: TGTGCCAGCAGCACCGGGACAGGGCGAGAGCAGTACTTC
abundance: NA; d_gene: TRBD1; j_gene: TRBJ2-7; v_gene: TRBV10-3; CDR3aa: CAISESRGAWTGVSYEQYF; CDR3nt: TGTGCCATCAGTGAGTCGAGAGGAGCCTGGACAGGGGTCTCCTACGAGCAGTACTTC
abundance: NA; d_gene: NA; j_gene: TRBJ2-7; v_gene: TRBV29-1; CDR3aa: CSAQQDYEQYF; CDR3nt: TGCAGCGCCCAACAGGACTACGAGCAGTACTTC
abundance: NA; d_gene: NA; j_gene: TRBJ2-7; v_gene: TRBV19; CDR3aa: CASSPDTFSYEQYF; CDR3nt: TGTGCCAGTAGCCCGGACACTTTCTCCTACGAGCAGTACTTC
abundance: few; d_gene: TRBD1; j_gene: TRBJ2-5; v_gene: TRBV7-2; CDR3aa: CASSLVGQVGETQYF; CDR3nt: TGTGCCAGCAGCTTAGTCGGACAGGTGGGAGAGACCCAGTACTTC
abundance: few; d_gene: NA; j_gene: TRBJ1-5; v_gene: TRBV28; CDR3aa: CASSPPARVRSNQPQHF; CDR3nt: TGTGCCAGCAGTCCGCCAGCCAGGGTGCGAAGCAATCAGCCCCAGCATTTT
abundance: NA; d_gene: TRBD1; j_gene: TRBJ2-4; v_gene: TRBV11-2; CDR3aa: CASSPRSTGGAKNIQYF; CDR3nt: TGTGCCAGCAGCCCCCGTAGTACAGGGGGAGCCAAAAACATTCAGTACTTC